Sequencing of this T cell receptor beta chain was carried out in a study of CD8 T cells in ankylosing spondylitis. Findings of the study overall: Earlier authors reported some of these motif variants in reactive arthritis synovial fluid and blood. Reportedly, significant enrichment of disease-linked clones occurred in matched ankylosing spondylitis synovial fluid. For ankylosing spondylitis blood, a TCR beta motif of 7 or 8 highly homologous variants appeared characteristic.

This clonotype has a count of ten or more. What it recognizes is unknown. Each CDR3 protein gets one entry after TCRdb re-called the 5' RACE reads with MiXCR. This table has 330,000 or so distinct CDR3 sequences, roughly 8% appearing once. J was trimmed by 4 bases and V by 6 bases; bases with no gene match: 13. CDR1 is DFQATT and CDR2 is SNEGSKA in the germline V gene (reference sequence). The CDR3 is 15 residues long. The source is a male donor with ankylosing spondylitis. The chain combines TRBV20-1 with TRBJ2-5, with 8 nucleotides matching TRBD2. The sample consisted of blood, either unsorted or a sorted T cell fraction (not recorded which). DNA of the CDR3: TGCAGTGCAGAAAGCGGGAGCTGGGTTGGAGAGACCCAGTACTTC. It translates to CSAESGSWVGETQYF.